This record covers a single TCR beta chain. As yet, its antigen is unknown. The junction shows a germline mismatch at one end, possibly a read error. This record comes from a study of shared clonotypes between healthy human individuals. Clones were read by immunoSEQ multiplex PCR, and TCRdb kept only the in-frame ones, dropping some. This repertoire shows about a million clones, 70% to 80% found once; its top ten account for about 0.94%. Study-level findings and limits: The rarefaction results pointed to incomplete sorted-subset sequencing despite large depth.

Looked up from germline, CDR1 is SGHAT and CDR2 is FQDESV (reference sequence). The CDR3 length is 12 residues. The V and J genes are TRBV11-1 and TRBJ2-7, with D uncertain. The sequenced sample was memory CD4+ T cells from PBMCs. Subset indicated: CD45RA-negative fraction. The sequence came from a man aged 18 to 30 in good health. Some clones in this sample may be carry-over from other donors' samples. CDR3 residues: CASSSGGYGQYF. DNA for the CDR3: TGTGCCAGCAGCTCGGGTGGTTACGGGCAGTACTTC. Supplemented by reference TRBV11-1 and TRBJ2-7, the full variable domain reads EAEVAQSPRYKITEKSQAVAFWCDPISGHATLYWYRQILGQGPELLVQFQDESVVDDSQLPKDRFSAERLKGVDSTLKIQPAELGDSAMYLCASSSGGYGQYFGPGTRLTVT.